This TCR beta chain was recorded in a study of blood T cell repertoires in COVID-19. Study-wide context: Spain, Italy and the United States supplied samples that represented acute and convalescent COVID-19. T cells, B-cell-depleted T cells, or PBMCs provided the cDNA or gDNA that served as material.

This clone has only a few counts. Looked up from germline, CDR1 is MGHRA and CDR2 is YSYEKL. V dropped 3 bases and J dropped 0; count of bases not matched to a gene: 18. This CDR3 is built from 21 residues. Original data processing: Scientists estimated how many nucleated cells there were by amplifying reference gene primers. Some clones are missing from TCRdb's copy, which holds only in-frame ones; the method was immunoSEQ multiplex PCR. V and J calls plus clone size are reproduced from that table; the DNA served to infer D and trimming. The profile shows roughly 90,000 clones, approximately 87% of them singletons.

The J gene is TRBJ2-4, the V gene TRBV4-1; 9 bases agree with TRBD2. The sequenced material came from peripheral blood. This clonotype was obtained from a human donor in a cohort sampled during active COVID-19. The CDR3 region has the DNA TGCGCCAGCAGCCAGGGTTCTCCGGGACTAGCCCTAGCAAGAGCCAAAAACATTCAGTACTTC. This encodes CASSQGSPGLALARAKNIQYF.